This TCR beta chain was captured by sequencing in a study of response to subunit inactivated influenza vaccine. Study findings and constraints: It was suggested by the authors that few new T cells are recruited by each seasonal influenza vaccination.

TCRdb ran MiXCR on the RT-PCR reads and lists one entry per CDR3 protein. In the table there are about 520,000 distinct CDR3 sequences, 6.5% to 8% of which are singletons. Germline V gene lookup returns CDR1 SQVTM and CDR2 ANQGSEA. This CDR3 has 15 amino acids. V lost 2 bases, J lost 2 bases, and 7 bases stayed unmatched. Only a few counts were recorded for this clonotype. Antigen: not known. The J gene is TRBJ2-7, the V gene TRBV29-1, with 9 bases matching TRBD2. This clonotype was sampled from a man in his fifties or sixties who received an inactivated influenza vaccine. Sample: PBMCs from blood, taken around 2 years after vaccination. The CDR3 nucleotides read TGCAGCGTTGAATCGGTCCTAGCGGGGACCTACGAGCAGTACTTC. As protein: CSVESVLAGTYEQYF.